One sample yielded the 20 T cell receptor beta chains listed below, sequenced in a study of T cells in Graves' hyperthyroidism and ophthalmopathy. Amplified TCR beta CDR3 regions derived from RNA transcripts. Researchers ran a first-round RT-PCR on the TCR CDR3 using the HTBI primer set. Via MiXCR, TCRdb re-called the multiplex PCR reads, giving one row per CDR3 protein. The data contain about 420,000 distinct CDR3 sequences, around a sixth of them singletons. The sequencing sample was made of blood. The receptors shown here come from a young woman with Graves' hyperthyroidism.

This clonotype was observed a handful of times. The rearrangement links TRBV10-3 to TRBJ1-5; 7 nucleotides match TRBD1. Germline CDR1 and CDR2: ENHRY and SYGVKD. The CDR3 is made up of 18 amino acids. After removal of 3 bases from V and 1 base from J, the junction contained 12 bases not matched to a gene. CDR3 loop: CAISDPQGGRGSNQPQHF. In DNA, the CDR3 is TGTGCCATCAGTGACCCTCAGGGGGGACGGGGAAGCAATCAGCCCCAGCATTTT.

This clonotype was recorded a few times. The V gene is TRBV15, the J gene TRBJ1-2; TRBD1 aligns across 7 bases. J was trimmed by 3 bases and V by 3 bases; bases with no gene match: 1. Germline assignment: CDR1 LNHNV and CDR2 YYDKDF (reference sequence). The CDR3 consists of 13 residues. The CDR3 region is CATSRGQYYGYTF. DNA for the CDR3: TGTGCCACCAGCAGGGGACAGTACTATGGCTACACCTTC.

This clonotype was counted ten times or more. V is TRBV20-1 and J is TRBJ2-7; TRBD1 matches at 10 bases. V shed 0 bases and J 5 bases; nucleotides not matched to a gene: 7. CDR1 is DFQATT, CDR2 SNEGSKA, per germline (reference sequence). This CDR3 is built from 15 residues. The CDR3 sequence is CSARELGQGSHEQYF. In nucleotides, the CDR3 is TGCAGTGCTAGAGAGTTGGGACAGGGGAGCCACGAGCAGTACTTC.

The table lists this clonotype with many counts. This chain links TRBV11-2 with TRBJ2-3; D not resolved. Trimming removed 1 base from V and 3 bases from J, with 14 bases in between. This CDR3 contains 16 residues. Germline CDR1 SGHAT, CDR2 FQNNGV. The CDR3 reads CASSLVPGVRTDTQYF. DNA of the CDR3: TGTGCCAGCAGCTTAGTCCCAGGCGTTAGGACAGATACGCAGTATTTT.

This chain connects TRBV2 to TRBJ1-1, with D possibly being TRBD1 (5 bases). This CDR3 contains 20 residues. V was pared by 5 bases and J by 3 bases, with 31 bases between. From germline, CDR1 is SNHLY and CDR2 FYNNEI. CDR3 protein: CASSHEWASGWGARDTEAFF. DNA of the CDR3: TGTGCCAGCAGTCATGAATGGGCTAGCGGGTGGGGCGCCCGGGACACTGAAGCTTTCTTT.

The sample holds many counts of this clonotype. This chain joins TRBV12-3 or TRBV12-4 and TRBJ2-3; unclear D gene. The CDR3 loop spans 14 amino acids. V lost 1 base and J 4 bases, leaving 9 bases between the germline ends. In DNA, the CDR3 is TGTGCCAGCAGTTTAGAACTATCGCCAGATACGCAGTATTTT. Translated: CASSLELSPDTQYF.

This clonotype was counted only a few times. The chain's CDR3 is CASSYSSGQDTGELFF. The DNA of the CDR3 is TGTGCCAGCAGTTACTCGTCGGGACAGGACACCGGGGAGCTGTTTTTT. The rearrangement uses TRBV6-5 and TRBJ2-2, with 8 bases fitting TRBD1. This CDR3 spans 16 amino acids. Germline V gene data show CDR1 as MNHEY and CDR2 as SVGAGI. V trimming: 0 bases; J trimming: 3 bases; junction bases outside the gene matches: 3.

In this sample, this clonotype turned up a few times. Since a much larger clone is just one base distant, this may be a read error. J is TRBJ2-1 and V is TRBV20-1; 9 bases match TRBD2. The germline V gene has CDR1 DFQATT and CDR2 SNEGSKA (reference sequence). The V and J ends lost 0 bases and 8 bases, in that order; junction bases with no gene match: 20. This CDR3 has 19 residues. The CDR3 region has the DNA TGCAGTGCTAGAGACTCTGTTGGGGAAACTGGCGGGGGGGTGCATGAGCAGTTCTTC. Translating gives CSARDSVGETGGGVHEQFF.

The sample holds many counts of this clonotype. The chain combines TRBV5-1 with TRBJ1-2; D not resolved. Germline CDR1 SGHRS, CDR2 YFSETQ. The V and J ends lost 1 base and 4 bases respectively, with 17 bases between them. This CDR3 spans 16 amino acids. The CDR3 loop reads CASSLTWTGLFYGYTF. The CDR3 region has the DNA TGCGCCAGCAGCTTGACCTGGACCGGGCTTTTCTATGGCTACACCTTC. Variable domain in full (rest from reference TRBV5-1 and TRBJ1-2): KAGVTQTPRYLIKTRGQQVTLSCSPISGHRSVSWYQQTPGQGLQFLFEYFSETQRNKGNFPGRFSGRQFSNSRSEMNVSTLELGDSALYLCASSLTWTGLFYGYTFGSGTRLTVV.

CDR3 bases: TGTGCCAGCAGTTACTTGGGCAGGGACAATTCACCCCTCCACTTT. Its translation: CASSYLGRDNSPLHF. V and J are TRBV6-2 or TRBV6-3 and TRBJ1-6; D perhaps matches TRBD1 (5 bases). With 1 base removed from V and 7 bases from J, the gap between germline ends came to 11 bases. Germline V gene sequence: CDR1 MNHEY, CDR2 SVGEGT. The CDR3 length is 15 residues.

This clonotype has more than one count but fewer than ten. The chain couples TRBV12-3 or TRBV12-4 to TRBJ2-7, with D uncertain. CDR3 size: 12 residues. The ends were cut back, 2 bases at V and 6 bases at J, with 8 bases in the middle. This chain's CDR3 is CASSLSSFEQYF. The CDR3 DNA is TGTGCCAGCAGTTTATCTAGTTTCGAGCAGTACTTC.

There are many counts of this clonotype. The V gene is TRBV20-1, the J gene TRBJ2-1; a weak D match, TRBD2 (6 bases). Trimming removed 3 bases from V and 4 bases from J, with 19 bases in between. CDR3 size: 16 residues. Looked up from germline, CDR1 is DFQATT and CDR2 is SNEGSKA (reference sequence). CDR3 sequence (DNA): TGCAGTGCTAGCTCTTTTCGGGAGCAAGGATACAATGAGCAGTTCTTC. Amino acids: CSASSFREQGYNEQFF.

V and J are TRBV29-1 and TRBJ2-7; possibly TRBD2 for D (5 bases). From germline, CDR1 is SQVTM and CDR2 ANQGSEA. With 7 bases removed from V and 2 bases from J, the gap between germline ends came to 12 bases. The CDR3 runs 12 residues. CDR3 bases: TGCAGCGCCAGTGCCGGGACCTACGAGCAGTACTTC. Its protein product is CSASAGTYEQYF.

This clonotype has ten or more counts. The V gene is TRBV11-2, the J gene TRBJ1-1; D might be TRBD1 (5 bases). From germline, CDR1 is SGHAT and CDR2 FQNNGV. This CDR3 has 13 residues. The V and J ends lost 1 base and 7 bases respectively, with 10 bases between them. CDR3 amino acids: CASSLVTGGEAFF. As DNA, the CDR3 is TGTGCCAGCAGCTTAGTTACCGGGGGTGAAGCTTTCTTT.

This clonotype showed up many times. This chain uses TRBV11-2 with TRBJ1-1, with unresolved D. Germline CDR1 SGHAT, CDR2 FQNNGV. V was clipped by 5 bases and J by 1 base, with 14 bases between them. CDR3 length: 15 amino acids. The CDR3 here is CASSPKPGANTEAFF. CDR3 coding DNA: TGTGCCAGCAGCCCTAAACCCGGAGCGAACACTGAAGCTTTCTTT.

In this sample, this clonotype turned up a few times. The CDR3 bases are TGTGCCAGCAGCTCCCCGGGGGGGCTCTCTGGGGCCAACGTCCTGACTTTC. This encodes CASSSPGGLSGANVLTF. The rearrangement joins TRBV6-1 to TRBJ2-6; 8 positions agree with TRBD2. Germline V gene sequence: CDR1 MNHNS, CDR2 SASEGT. The V gene end was trimmed by 6 bases and the J gene end by 0 bases; junction bases not matched to a gene: 7. This CDR3 comprises 17 residues.

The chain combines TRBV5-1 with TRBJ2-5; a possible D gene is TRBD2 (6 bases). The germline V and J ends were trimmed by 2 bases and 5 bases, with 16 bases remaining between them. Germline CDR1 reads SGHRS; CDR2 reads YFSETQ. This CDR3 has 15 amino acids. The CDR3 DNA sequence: TGCGCCAGCAGCTTCGGTTCAGCGGGTCAGGAGACCCAGTACTTC. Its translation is CASSFGSAGQETQYF.

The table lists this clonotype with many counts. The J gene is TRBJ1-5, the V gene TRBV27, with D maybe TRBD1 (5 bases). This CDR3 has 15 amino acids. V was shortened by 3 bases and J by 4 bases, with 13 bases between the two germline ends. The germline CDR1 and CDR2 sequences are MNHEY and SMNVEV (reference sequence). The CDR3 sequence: CASSFESGPNQPQHF. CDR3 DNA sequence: TGTGCCAGCAGTTTTGAGTCAGGGCCTAATCAGCCCCAGCATTTT.

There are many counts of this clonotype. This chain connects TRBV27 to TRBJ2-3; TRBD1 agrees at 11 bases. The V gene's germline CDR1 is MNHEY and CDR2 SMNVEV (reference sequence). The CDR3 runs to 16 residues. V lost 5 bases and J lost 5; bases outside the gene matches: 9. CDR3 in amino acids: CASSPRTGGIVDTQYF. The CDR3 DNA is TGTGCCAGCAGTCCCCGGACAGGGGGCATAGTAGATACGCAGTATTTT.

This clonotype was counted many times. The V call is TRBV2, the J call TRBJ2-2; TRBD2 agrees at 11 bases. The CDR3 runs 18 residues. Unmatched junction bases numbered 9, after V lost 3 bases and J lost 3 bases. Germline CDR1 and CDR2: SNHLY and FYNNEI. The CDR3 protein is CASSDSTSGSGDTGELFF. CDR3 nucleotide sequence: TGTGCCAGCAGTGATTCAACTAGCGGGAGTGGGGACACCGGGGAGCTGTTTTTT.